This TCR beta chain was sequenced in a study of pediatric ulcerative colitis. Profiling relied on immunoSEQ multiplex PCR, and the TCRdb table lists in-frame clones only, not all of them. This table holds 44,000 or so clones, 60% to 85% found once. This clone has a handful of counts. During colonoscopy, one to two rectal pinch biopsies were collected. Germline loops: CDR1 MNHNS, CDR2 SASEGT. This CDR3 has 13 amino acids. V was pared by 0 bases and J by 6 bases, with 6 bases between. The sample was gut tissue. This sequence was found in a girl aged 10 to 17 with moderate ulcerative colitis. The rearrangement links TRBV6-1 to TRBJ1-5; D gene uncertain. The CDR3 loop is CASSEALGQPQHF. CDR3 in DNA: TGTGCCAGCAGTGAAGCGTTAGGTCAGCCCCAGCATTTT.